What follows describes a single TCR beta chain. Its antigen remains unknown. From germline, CDR1 is SEHNR and CDR2 FQNEAQ (reference sequence). This CDR3 region has 16 residues. The germline V and J ends were trimmed by 5 bases and 0 bases, with 11 bases remaining between them. This sample is part of a study of human T cells and chemical hapten exposure. General observations from the study: As patch test score rose, PT1 expanded TCR counts tended to rise as well. Significantly greater numbers of large CDR3 similarity clusters came from expanded TCRs than from controls.

Indicated time point: patch test 3, about 24 weeks after DPC sensitization. The treatment was: therapeutic diphenylcyclopropenone sensitization with weekly scalp DPC. Staff drew blood before applying each patch test. The library labeled individual cDNA molecules by adding unique molecular identifiers to them. TCRdb re-called the RACE reads through MiXCR, storing one row per CDR3 protein. The sample holds about 84,000 distinct CDR3 sequences, roughly a tenth seen once. The source was whole blood, collected in connection with sensitization to the hapten diphenylcyclopropenone (DPC). The rearrangement joins TRBV7-9 to TRBJ2-6; D is unresolved. This TCR came from a woman aged 50 to 60 with alopecia areata. Some clones in this sample may be carry-over from other donors' samples. CDR3 coding DNA: TGTGCCAGCAGCCCCATGGGCAGCTCTGGGGCCAACGTCCTGACTTTC. Its translation: CASSPMGSSGANVLTF.